Shown below are 25 T cell receptor beta chains from a single sample sequenced in a study of blood T cells in healthy people across ages. The second PCR ran 7 to 11 cycles with a sample-barcoded 5' primer and J-beta primers. One entry per CDR3 protein, called by TCRdb with MiXCR from the 5' RACE reads. The table lists 600,000 or so distinct CDR3 sequences, about 30% of them singletons. The sequenced material came from blood. The receptors were gathered from a woman of 80 years or more in good health.

The sample holds a few counts of this clonotype. A much larger clone lies a single base off, so this may be a read error. The chain couples TRBV7-9 to TRBJ2-4, with D possibly TRBD1 on 5 matching bases. The V end was cut by 5 bases, the J end by 9 bases, with 14 bases between. Germline lookup yields CDR1 SEHNR and CDR2 FQNEAQ (reference sequence). This CDR3 spans 13 amino acids. CDR3 loop: CASSIDSSGIQYF. CDR3 bases: TGTGCCAGCAGCATCGACAGCAGTGGCATTCAGTACTTC. Supplemented by reference TRBV7-9 and TRBJ2-4, the full variable domain reads DTGVSQNPRHKITKRGQNVTFRCDPISEHNRLYWYRQTLGQGPEFLTYFQNEAQLEKSRLLSDRFSAERPKGSFSTLEIQRTEQGDSAMYLCASSIDSSGIQYFGAGTRLSVL.

This chain joins TRBV7-9 and TRBJ1-3, with TRBD1 matching over 7 bases. With 3 bases clipped from V and 0 bases from J, the junction kept 5 bases outside the gene matches. CDR3 length: 16 amino acids. Germline-derived CDR1 and CDR2 are SEHNR and FQNEAQ (reference sequence). The CDR3 bases are TGTGCCAGCAGCTTTGGACAGGTCAGCTCTGGAAACACCATATATTTT. Residues: CASSFGQVSSGNTIYF.

This chain connects TRBV29-1 to TRBJ1-2; the D is unclear. Trimming took off 7 bases at V and 0 bases at J, with 9 bases between the two ends. Germline V gene sequence: CDR1 SQVTM, CDR2 ANQGSEA. The CDR3 has 12 amino acids. Here the CDR3 DNA reads TGCAGCGCCCACGAGGCTAACTATGGCTACACCTTC. Its translation: CSAHEANYGYTF.

The chain has TRBV20-1 and TRBJ2-7; D call uncertain. Between the trimmed V and J ends, which lost 2 bases and 4 bases, there was a span of 6 bases. The CDR3 spans 11 residues. The germline V gene has CDR1 DFQATT and CDR2 SNEGSKA (reference sequence). The CDR3: CSARIGYEQYF. DNA of the CDR3: TGCAGTGCTAGAATCGGATACGAGCAGTACTTC.

This chain links TRBV10-2 with TRBJ1-5; the D is unclear. Per germline, CDR1 WSHSY and CDR2 SAAADI. V lost 0 bases, J lost 4 bases, and 7 bases lay in between. CDR3 length: 14 residues. CDR3 sequence reads: CASSESMPNQPQHF. The CDR3 region has the DNA TGCGCCAGCAGTGAGTCAATGCCGAATCAGCCCCAGCATTTT.

J is TRBJ2-7 and V is TRBV5-6; 9 nucleotides agree with TRBD1. The germline gives CDR1 SGHDT, CDR2 YYEEEE. CDR3 length: 13 residues. Trimming at V came to 4 bases and at J to 12 bases, leaving 11 bases not matched to a gene. The CDR3 bases are TGTGCCAGCAGCAGAACCGGGACAGGGAATTGGTACTTC. Translated, it gives CASSRTGTGNWYF.

In its sample, this clonotype was seen many times. This sequence joins TRBV12-3 or TRBV12-4 and TRBJ1-2; D uncertain. The V end was cut by 1 base, the J end by 8 bases, with 11 bases between. The CDR3 totals 13 residues. The CDR3 loop reads CASSLGSARGYTF. The DNA for the CDR3 is TGTGCCAGCAGTTTAGGTAGCGCGAGAGGCTACACCTTC.

At least ten counts were recorded for this clonotype. The chain links TRBV7-9 to TRBJ2-3; 9 bases align to TRBD2. The CDR3 extends over 17 amino acids. The junction had 13 bases not matched to a gene; V was cut back by 5 bases and J by 4 bases. The V gene's germline CDR1 is SEHNR and CDR2 FQNEAQ (reference sequence). The CDR3 nucleotides are TGTGCCAGCAGCGGCCGGCCTGGGACTAGCTTGGCAGATACGCAGTATTTT. It codes for CASSGRPGTSLADTQYF.

This clonotype came up a few times. This may come from a read error, since a much larger clone is one base off. This sequence joins TRBV7-2 and TRBJ2-7; D perhaps matches TRBD2 (5 bases). CDR3 size: 15 residues. CDR1 SGHTA and CDR2 FQGNSA come from the germline V gene. CDR3 amino acids: CAGSLLSGSSYEQYF. CDR3 in DNA: TGTGCCGGCAGCCTATTATCGGGGAGCTCCTACGAGCAGTACTTC.

This clonotype was found many times. This chain uses TRBV7-2 with TRBJ1-2; a weak D match, TRBD1 (5 bases). CDR1 and CDR2 from the germline V gene are SGHTA and FQGNSA. The CDR3 extends over 15 amino acids. The V end was cut by 1 base, the J end by 4 bases, with 13 bases between. The CDR3 nucleotides read TGTGCCAGCAGCTTAGGAGGGGCCGTAAGCTATGGCTACACCTTC. This encodes CASSLGGAVSYGYTF.

The chain is built from TRBV20-1 and TRBJ2-1; D is ambiguous. Germline values: CDR1 DFQATT, CDR2 SNEGSKA (reference sequence). Deletions cut 6 bases from V and 10 bases from J, with 19 bases between. CDR3 length: 13 amino acids. The CDR3 region has the DNA TGCAGTGCCTCGCTCGCCGCTGGTGGGGAGCAGTTCTTC. This codes for CSASLAAGGEQFF.

This clonotype was detected many times. This chain joins TRBV20-1 and TRBJ1-6; a weak D match, TRBD1 (6 bases). Germline V gene sequence: CDR1 DFQATT, CDR2 SNEGSKA (reference sequence). Trimming shortened V by 5 bases and J by 10 bases, and 15 bases separated the two germline ends. This CDR3 has 13 residues. The CDR3 nucleotides read TGCAGTGCTTTAATACAGGGAGGGTCACCCCTCCACTTT. It codes for CSALIQGGSPLHF.

There are many counts of this clonotype. This rearrangement joins TRBV5-4 to TRBJ2-7, with TRBD1 matching 7 bases. CDR3 length: 16 amino acids. The V segment lost 0 bases and the J segment 3 bases; nucleotides outside the gene matches: 9. Germline-derived CDR1 and CDR2 are SGHNT and YYREEE (reference sequence). CDR3 loop: CASSLGTGVRIYEQYF. The CDR3 DNA reads TGTGCCAGCAGCTTGGGTACAGGGGTTAGGATCTACGAGCAGTACTTC. The full variable domain, completed using reference TRBV5-4 and TRBJ2-7, is ETGVTQSPTHLIKTRGQQVTLRCSSQSGHNTVSWYQQALGQGPQFIFQYYREEENGRGNFPPRFSGLQFPNYSSELNVNALELDDSALYLCASSLGTGVRIYEQYFGPGTRLTVT.

Concerning this clonotype: This may come from a read error, since a much larger clone is one base off. The rearrangement uses TRBV4-3 and TRBJ2-5; TRBD2 agrees at 10 bases. Germline trimming cut 3 bases from V and 11 bases from J; bases unmatched to any gene: 12. The CDR3 extends over 15 amino acids. Germline V lookup: CDR1 LGHNA, CDR2 YSLEER. The CDR3 here is CASSHSSGGNNEQYF. The CDR3 region has the DNA TGCGCCAGCAGCCATTCTAGCGGGGGAAACAATGAGCAGTACTTC.

CDR3 residues: CASRGITQETQYF. CDR3 sequence (DNA): TGCGCCAGCCGCGGGATAACACAAGAGACCCAGTACTTC. V usage is TRBV5-1 and J usage is TRBJ2-5; D might be TRBD2 (6 bases). There are 13 residues in the CDR3. Trimming stripped 7 bases from V and 2 bases from J, with 12 bases between. Per germline, CDR1 SGHRS and CDR2 YFSETQ.

This clonotype was seen ten or more times. The V call is TRBV20-1, the J call TRBJ2-3; 7 positions agree with TRBD2. Trimming took 3 bases from V and 2 from J; bases not matched to a gene: 11. The germline V gene has CDR1 DFQATT and CDR2 SNEGSKA (reference sequence). The CDR3 runs to 16 residues. CDR3 bases: TGCAGTGCTAGCCCCATCCTCGCGGGGGACACAGATACGCAGTATTTT. Translating it yields CSASPILAGDTDTQYF.

The chain carries TRBV29-1 and TRBJ1-2; 11 nucleotides line up with TRBD1. The CDR3 runs to 12 residues. Trimming took 6 bases from V and 4 from J; bases not matched to a gene: 1. From germline, CDR1 is SQVTM and CDR2 ANQGSEA. CDR3 sequence: CSVGQGGYGYTF. CDR3 coding DNA: TGCAGCGTGGGACAGGGGGGCTATGGCTACACCTTC.

This chain joins TRBV3-1 and TRBJ2-5, with 11 bases identical to TRBD2. Germline loops: CDR1 LGHDT, CDR2 YNNKEL (reference sequence). CDR3 length equals 15 residues. The ends lost 4 bases at V and 11 bases at J; junction bases unmatched: 12. DNA for the CDR3: TGTGCCAGCAGCCTTGCTAGCGGGGGGAACAATGAGCAGTACTTC. This codes for CASSLASGGNNEQYF.

This clonotype was seen a handful of times. This chain links TRBV7-2 with TRBJ1-3; D may be TRBD1 (6 bases). The V end lost 5 bases, the J end lost 0 bases, and 8 bases lay between the germline ends. Per germline, CDR1 SGHTA and CDR2 FQGNSA. There are 14 residues in the CDR3. In nucleotides, the CDR3 is TGTGCCAGCAGCCAGGGGAACTCTGGAAACACCATATATTTT. Translating it yields CASSQGNSGNTIYF.

This clonotype has at least ten counts. The chain employs TRBV29-1 and TRBJ2-7, with TRBD1 matching over 7 bases. Germline V lookup: CDR1 SQVTM, CDR2 ANQGSEA. With V trimmed by 4 bases and J by 2 bases, 2 bases remained unmatched. The length of the CDR3 is 12 residues. The CDR3 DNA sequence: TGCAGCGTTGCTCAGGGGGCCTACGAGCAGTACTTC. It codes for CSVAQGAYEQYF.

The table lists this clonotype with many counts. CDR3 sequence reads: CATSDHAPPGFGDTQYF. The CDR3 nucleotides are TGTGCCACCAGTGATCACGCTCCACCGGGTTTTGGAGATACGCAGTATTTT. This chain joins TRBV24-1 and TRBJ2-3, with unresolved D. Germline assignment: CDR1 KGHDR and CDR2 SFDVKD. CDR3 length equals 17 residues. The ends were cut back, 3 bases at V and 5 bases at J, with 20 bases in the middle.

The chain joins TRBV30 to TRBJ2-5, with unresolved D. CDR1 is GTSNPN and CDR2 is SVGIG in the germline V gene (reference sequence). Trimming took off 0 bases at V and 4 bases at J, with 6 bases between the two ends. This CDR3 has 12 amino acids. DNA of the CDR3: TGTGCCTGGAGTGTACAAAGAGAGACCCAGTACTTC. Its protein is CAWSVQRETQYF.

The chain carries TRBV29-1 and TRBJ2-7, with D unclear. TRBJ2-5 explains the end of the DNA better; the J call may be wrong. The CDR3 loop spans 13 amino acids. Germline V gene sequence: CDR1 SQVTM, CDR2 ANQGSEA. CDR3 loop: CSVDVTFQETQYF. CDR3 nucleotide sequence: TGCAGCGTTGACGTAACCTTCCAAGAGACCCAGTACTTC.

There are a few counts of this clonotype. The V gene is TRBV10-3, the J gene TRBJ1-5; possibly TRBD1 for D (5 bases). The CDR3 is 13 residues long. Per the germline V gene, CDR1 is ENHRY and CDR2 is SYGVKD. V dropped 6 bases and J dropped 7 bases, with 13 bases sitting between them. The CDR3 reads CAIRAGFGQPQHF. The CDR3 nucleotides read TGTGCCATCAGAGCAGGGTTCGGGCAGCCCCAGCATTTT.

This rearrangement joins TRBV20-1 to TRBJ1-1; D is uncertain. V was pared by 0 bases and J by 0 bases, with 14 bases between. Per germline, CDR1 DFQATT and CDR2 SNEGSKA (reference sequence). The CDR3 runs to 16 residues. This CDR3 reads CSARDLGGSMNTEAFF. CDR3 nucleotide sequence: TGCAGTGCTAGAGATCTCGGAGGGAGCATGAACACTGAAGCTTTCTTT.